This T cell receptor (beta chain) is from a study of human T cells and chemical hapten exposure. Study context: Per-sample variation in TCR yield stemmed mainly from small pooled library volume differences. Study-wide points: DPC sensitization did not alter TCRs above 1 in 1000 frequency.

Unfractionated whole blood was the source of the extracted total RNA. On this clonotype itself: Its antigen is unknown.

V was clipped by 4 bases and J by 12 bases, with 22 bases between them. CDR1 is SGHRS, CDR2 YFSETQ, per germline. This CDR3 spans 15 amino acids. Each cDNA molecule in the library carried unique molecular identifiers. The authors' processing: Samples contained a median of around 89,000 TCRs, with a range of about 20,000 to 750,000. TCRdb ran MiXCR on the reads and lists one entry per CDR3 protein. The V and J calls, along with clone size, are taken from TCRdb and not from the paper's own processing. The profile covers around 120,000 distinct CDR3 sequences, with approximately 9.3% appearing a single time and roughly 1.3% taken by the ten largest.

This TCR was sampled from a human donor in good health. Some clones in this sample may be carry-over from other donors' samples. The chain joins TRBV5-1 to TRBJ1-4; D perhaps matches TRBD1 (6 bases). Sequencing was done on a sample of whole blood. The DNA for the CDR3 is TGCGCCAGCAGCCCCAGGGGAGAAAGCGGTCAGGAACTGTTTTTT. This gives the protein CASSPRGESGQELFF.